This TCR beta chain was obtained from a study of early T cells in non-severe SARS-CoV-2 infection. Background on the study: Unsorted whole-blood RNA was sequenced in bulk, leaving chains unpaired.

TCRdb ran MiXCR on the 5' RACE reads and lists one entry per CDR3 protein. Of some 46,000 distinct CDR3 sequences detected, approximately 6% appear once; the ten largest clones hold roughly an eighth. Trimming left V 4 bases short and J 1 base short, with 10 bases between. The germline V gene has CDR1 GTSNPN and CDR2 SVGIG (reference sequence). CDR3 size: 13 residues. The sequence was obtained from an adult who was a healthcare worker with PCR-confirmed SARS-CoV-2 infection or an uninfected control (not recorded which). The chain carries TRBV30 and TRBJ2-5; D gene ambiguous. Sequenced sample: whole blood. The DNA for the CDR3 is TGTGCCTGGATGGGCGCAAGCCAAGAGACCCAGTACTTC. Its translation is CAWMGASQETQYF. Full variable domain (rest looked up from reference TRBV30 and TRBJ2-5): SQTIHQWPATLVQPVGSPLSLECTVEGTSNPNLYWYRQAAGRGLQLLFYSVGIGQISSEVPQNLSASRPQDRQFILSSKKLLLSDSGFYLCAWMGASQETQYFGPGTRLLVL.